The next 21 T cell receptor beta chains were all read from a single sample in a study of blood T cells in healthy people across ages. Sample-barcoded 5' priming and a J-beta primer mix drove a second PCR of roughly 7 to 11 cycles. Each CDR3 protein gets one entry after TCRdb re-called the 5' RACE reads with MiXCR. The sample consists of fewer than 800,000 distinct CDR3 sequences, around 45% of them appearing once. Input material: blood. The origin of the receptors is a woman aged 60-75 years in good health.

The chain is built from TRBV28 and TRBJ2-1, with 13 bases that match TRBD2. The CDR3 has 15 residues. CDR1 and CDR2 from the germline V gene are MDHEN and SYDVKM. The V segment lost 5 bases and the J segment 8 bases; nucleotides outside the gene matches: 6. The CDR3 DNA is TGTGCCAGCAGTCCCCGACTAGCGGGAGGAGATGAGCAGTTCTTC. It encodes CASSPRLAGGDEQFF.

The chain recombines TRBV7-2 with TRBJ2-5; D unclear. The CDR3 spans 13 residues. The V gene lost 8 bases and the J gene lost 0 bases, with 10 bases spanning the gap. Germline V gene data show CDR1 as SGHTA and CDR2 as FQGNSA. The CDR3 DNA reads TGTGCCAGCGCCCGGGCAGACCAAGAGACCCAGTACTTC. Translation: CASARADQETQYF.

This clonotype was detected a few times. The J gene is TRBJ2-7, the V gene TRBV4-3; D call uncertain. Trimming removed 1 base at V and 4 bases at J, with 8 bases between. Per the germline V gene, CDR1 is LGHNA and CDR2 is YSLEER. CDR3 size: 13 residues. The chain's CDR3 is CASSQGPRYEQYF. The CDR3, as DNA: TGCGCCAGCAGCCAAGGACCGAGGTACGAGCAGTACTTC.

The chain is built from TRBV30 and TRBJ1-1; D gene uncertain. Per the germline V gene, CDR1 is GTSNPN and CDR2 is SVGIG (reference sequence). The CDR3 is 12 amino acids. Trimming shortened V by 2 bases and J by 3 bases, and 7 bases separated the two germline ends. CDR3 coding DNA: TGTGCCTGGAGTTCCCAAGACACTGAAGCTTTCTTT. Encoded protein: CAWSSQDTEAFF.

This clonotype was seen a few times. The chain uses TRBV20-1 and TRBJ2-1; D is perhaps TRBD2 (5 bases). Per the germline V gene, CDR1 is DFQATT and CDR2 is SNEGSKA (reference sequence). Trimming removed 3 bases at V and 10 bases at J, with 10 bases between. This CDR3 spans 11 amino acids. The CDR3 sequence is CSASEGWEQFF. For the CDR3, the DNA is TGCAGTGCTAGTGAGGGTTGGGAGCAGTTCTTC.

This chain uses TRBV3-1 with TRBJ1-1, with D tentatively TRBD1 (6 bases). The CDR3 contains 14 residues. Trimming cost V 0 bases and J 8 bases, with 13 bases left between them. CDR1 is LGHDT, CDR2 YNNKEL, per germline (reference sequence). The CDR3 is CASSQDLRQEEAFF. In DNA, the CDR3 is TGTGCCAGCAGCCAAGATCTGAGACAGGAAGAAGCTTTCTTT.

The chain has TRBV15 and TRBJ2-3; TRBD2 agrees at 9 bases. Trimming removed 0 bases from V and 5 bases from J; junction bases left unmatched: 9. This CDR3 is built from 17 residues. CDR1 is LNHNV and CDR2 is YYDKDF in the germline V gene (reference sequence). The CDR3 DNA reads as TGTGCCACCAGCAGAGATGGGGCTAGCGGGATCGTAGATACGCAGTATTTT. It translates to CATSRDGASGIVDTQYF.

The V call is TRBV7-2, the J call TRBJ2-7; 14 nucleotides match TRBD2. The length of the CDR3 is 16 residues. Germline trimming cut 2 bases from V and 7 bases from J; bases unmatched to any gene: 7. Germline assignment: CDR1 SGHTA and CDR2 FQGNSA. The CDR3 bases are TGTGCCAGCAGCTTACCTGCTCGACTAGCGGGAGGGGAGCAGTACTTC. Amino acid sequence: CASSLPARLAGGEQYF.

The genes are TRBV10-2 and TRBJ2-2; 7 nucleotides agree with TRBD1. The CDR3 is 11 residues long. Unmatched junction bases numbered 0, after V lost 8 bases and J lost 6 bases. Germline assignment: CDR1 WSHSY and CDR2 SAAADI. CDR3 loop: CASQGAGELFF. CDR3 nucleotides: TGCGCCAGCCAGGGGGCCGGGGAGCTGTTTTTT.

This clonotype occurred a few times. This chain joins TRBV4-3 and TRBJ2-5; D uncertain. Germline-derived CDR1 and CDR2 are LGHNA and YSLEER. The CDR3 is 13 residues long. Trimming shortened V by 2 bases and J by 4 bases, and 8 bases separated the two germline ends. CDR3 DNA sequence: TGCGCCAGCAGCCAAAGGTACAGAGAGACCCAGTACTTC. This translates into CASSQRYRETQYF.

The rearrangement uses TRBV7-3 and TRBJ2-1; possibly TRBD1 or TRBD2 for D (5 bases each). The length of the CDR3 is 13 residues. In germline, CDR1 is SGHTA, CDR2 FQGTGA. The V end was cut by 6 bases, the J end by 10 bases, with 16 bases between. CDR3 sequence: CASRRTNEGEQFF. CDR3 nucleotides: TGTGCCAGCAGGCGCACCAACGAGGGGGAGCAGTTCTTC. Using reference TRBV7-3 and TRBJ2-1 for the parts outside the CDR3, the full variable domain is GAGVSQTPSNKVTEKGKYVELRCDPISGHTALYWYRQSLGQGPEFLIYFQGTGAADDSGLPNDRFFAVRPEGSVSTLKIQRTERGDSAVYLCASRRTNEGEQFFGPGTRLTVL.

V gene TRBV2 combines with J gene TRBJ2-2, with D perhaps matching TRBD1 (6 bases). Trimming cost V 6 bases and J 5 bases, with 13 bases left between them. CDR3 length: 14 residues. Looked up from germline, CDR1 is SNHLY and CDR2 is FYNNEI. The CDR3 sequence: CASRQGRLTGELFF. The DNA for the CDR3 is TGTGCCAGCAGACAGGGAAGGCTAACCGGGGAGCTGTTTTTT.

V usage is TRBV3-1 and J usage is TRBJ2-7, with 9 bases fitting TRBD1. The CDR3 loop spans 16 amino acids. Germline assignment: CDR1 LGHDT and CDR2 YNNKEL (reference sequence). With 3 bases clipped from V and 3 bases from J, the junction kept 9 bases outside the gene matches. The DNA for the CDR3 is TGTGCCAGCAGCCACAGCGGGACAGGGAGAATCTACGAGCAGTACTTC. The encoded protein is CASSHSGTGRIYEQYF.

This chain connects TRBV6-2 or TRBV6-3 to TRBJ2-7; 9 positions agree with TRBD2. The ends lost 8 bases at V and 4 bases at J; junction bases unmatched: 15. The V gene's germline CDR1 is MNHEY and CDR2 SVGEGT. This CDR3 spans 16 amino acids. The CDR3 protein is CASLAVGSGSEYEQYF. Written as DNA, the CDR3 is TGTGCCAGCCTCGCAGTCGGTAGCGGGAGCGAATACGAGCAGTACTTC.

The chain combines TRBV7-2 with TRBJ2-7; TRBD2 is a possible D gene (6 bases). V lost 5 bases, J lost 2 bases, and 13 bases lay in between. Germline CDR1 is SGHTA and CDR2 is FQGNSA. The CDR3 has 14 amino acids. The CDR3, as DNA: TGTGCCAGCAGCCCCGGGAGTAGCCCCTACGAGCAGTACTTC. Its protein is CASSPGSSPYEQYF.

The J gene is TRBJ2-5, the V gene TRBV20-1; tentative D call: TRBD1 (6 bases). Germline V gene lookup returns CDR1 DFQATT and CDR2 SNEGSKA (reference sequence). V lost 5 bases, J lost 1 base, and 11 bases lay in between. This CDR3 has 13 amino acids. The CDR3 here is CSAYREIQETQYF. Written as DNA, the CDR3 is TGCAGTGCTTACAGGGAGATCCAAGAGACCCAGTACTTC.

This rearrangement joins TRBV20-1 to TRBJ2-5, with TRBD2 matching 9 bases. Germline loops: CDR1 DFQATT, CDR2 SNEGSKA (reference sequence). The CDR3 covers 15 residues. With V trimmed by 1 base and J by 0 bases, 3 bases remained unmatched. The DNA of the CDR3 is TGCAGTGCTAGAGTGATAGCGGGAGACCAAGAGACCCAGTACTTC. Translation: CSARVIAGDQETQYF.

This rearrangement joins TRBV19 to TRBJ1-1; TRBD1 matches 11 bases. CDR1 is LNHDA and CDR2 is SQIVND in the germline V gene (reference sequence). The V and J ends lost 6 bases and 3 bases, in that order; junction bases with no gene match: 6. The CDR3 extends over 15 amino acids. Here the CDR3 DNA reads TGTGCCAGTAGGCAACCGGGACAGGGGGACACTGAAGCTTTCTTT. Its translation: CASRQPGQGDTEAFF. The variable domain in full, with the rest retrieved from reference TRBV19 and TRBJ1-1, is DGGITQSPKYLFRKEGQNVTLSCEQNLNHDAMYWYRQDPGQGLRLIYYSQIVNDFQKGDIAEGYSVSREKKESFPLTVTSAQKNPTAFYLCASRQPGQGDTEAFFGQGTRLTVV.

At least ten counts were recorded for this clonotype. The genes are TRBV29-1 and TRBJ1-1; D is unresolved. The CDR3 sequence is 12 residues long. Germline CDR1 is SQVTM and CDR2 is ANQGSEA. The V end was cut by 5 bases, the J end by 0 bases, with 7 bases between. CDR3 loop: CSVKQMNTEAFF. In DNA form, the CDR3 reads TGCAGCGTTAAACAGATGAACACTGAAGCTTTCTTT.

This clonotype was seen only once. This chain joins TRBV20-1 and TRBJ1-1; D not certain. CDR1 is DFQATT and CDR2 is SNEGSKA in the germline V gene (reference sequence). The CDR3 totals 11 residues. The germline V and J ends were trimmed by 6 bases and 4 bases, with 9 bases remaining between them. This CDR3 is CSAIPGTEAFF. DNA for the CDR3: TGCAGTGCCATTCCCGGCACTGAAGCTTTCTTT.

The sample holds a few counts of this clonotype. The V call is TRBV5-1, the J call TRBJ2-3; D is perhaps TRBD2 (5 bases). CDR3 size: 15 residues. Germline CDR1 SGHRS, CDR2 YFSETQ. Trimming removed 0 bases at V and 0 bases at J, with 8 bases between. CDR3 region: CASSLDGLSTDTQYF. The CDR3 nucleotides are TGCGCCAGCAGCTTGGATGGACTCAGCACAGATACGCAGTATTTT.